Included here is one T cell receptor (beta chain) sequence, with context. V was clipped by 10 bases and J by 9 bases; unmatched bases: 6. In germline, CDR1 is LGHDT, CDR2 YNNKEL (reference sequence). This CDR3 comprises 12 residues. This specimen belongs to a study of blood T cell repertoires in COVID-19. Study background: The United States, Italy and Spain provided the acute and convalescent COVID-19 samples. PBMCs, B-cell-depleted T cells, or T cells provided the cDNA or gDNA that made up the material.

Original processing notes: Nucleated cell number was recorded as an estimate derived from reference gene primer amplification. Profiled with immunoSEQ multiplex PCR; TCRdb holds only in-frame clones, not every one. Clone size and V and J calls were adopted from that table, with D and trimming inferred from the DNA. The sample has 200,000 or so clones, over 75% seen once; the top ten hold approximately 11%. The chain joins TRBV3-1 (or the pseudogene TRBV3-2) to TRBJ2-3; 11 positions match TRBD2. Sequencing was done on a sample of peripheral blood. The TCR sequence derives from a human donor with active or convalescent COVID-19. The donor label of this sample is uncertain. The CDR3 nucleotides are TGTGCCACCAATAGCGGGAGGGAAACGCAGTATTTT. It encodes CATNSGRETQYF.